What follows describes a single TCR beta chain. This record belongs to a study of blood T cell repertoires in COVID-19. Study as a whole: Acute-phase and convalescent COVID-19 samples originated in the United States, Italy and Spain.

The data were produced by immunoSEQ multiplex PCR, yet TCRdb's version contains in-frame clones alone and is incomplete. The data show 300,000 to 450,000 clones, around 85% seen once. This CDR3 contains 14 residues. Germline-derived CDR1 and CDR2 are MNHEY and SVGEGT. With 8 bases removed from V and 7 bases from J, the gap between germline ends came to 18 bases. The rearrangement links TRBV6-2 or TRBV6-3 to TRBJ1-3; D gene uncertain. The sample was peripheral blood. The receptor comes from a woman between 18 and 30 years old with acute or convalescent COVID-19. The chain's CDR3 is CASGHPPRENTIYF. DNA for the CDR3: TGTGCCAGCGGCCATCCCCCTAGGGAGAACACCATATATTTT.